The sequence of this T cell receptor (beta chain) was determined in a study of molecular identifiers for immune sequencing clone quantification. V lost 8 bases to trimming and J lost 1 base; unmatched junction nucleotides: 14. The CDR3 is 17 amino acids. In this sample, this clonotype turned up once. A single record per CDR3 protein comes from TCRdb applying MiXCR to the PCR reads. In the table there are about 320,000 distinct CDR3 sequences, under 25% of which are singletons. The chain combines TRBV5-3 with TRBJ2-3; 9 nucleotides line up with TRBD2. TRBV5-3 is filed as an ORF, its function uncertain. Sequenced input: naive CD8+ T cells from blood, with Jurkat cell RNA spiked in. Subset denoted: FACS-sorted CD8+CD4-CCR7+CD45RA+ naive T cells. This clonotype was sampled from a human donor in good health. Some libraries in this study had Jurkat cell RNA spiked in. The CDR3 DNA sequence: TGTGCCAGCAGCCACGTGGTGTTAGCGGGGGGCACAGATACGCAGTATTTT. Its protein is CASSHVVLAGGTDTQYF.